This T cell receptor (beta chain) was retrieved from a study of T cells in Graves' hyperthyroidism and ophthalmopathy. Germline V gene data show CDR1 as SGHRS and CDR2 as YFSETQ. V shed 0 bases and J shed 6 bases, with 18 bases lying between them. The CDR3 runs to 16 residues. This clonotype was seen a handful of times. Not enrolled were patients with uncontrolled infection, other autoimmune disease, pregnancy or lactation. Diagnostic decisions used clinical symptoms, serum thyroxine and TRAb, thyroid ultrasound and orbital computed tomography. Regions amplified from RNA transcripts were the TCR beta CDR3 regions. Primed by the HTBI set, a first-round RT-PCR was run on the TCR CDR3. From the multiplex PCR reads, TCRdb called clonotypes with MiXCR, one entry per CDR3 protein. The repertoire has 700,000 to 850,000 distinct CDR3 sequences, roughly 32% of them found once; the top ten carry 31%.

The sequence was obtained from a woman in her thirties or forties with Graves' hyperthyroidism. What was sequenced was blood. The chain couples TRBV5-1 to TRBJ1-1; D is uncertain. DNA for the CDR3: TGCGCCAGCAGCTTGGGAGGTTTCGATTTGGGCGCTGAAGCTTTCTTT. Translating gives CASSLGGFDLGAEAFF.